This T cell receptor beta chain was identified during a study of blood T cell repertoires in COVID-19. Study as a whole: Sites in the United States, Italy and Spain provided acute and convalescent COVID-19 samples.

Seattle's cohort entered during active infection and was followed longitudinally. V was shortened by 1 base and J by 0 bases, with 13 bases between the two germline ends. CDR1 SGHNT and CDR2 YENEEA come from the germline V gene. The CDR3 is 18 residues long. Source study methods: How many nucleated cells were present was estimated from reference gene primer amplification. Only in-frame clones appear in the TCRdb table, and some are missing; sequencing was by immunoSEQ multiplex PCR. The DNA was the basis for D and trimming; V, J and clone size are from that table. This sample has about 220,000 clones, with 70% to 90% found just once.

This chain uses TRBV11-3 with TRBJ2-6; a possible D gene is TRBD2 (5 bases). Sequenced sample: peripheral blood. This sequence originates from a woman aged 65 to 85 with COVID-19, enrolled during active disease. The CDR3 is CASSLVTEGGSGANVLTF. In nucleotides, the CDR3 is TGTGCCAGCAGCTTAGTTACAGAGGGCGGCTCTGGGGCCAACGTCCTGACTTTC.